This T cell receptor beta chain was documented in a study of PD-1 blockade in mismatch repair-deficient tumors. Time point reported: 10-day in vitro stimulation with candidate neoantigen peptide 6. An approximately nine-day in vitro culture was run per each of 7 or 8 reactive peptides. Measured with immunoSEQ multiplex PCR; TCRdb has only the in-frame clones, and not every one. This sample has 14,000 or so clones, with around 86% found just once. V trimming: 6 bases; J trimming: 4 bases; junction bases outside the gene matches: 11. This CDR3 comprises 16 residues. CDR1 and CDR2 from the germline V gene are MDHEN and SYDVKM. This clone showed up just once. The target antigen is unknown.

This clonotype originated in an adult with mismatch repair-deficient cancer. The source was cells cultured in vitro, collected from a patient treated with pembrolizumab. The chain carries TRBV28 and TRBJ2-5; 10 bases match TRBD1. CDR3 sequence reads: CASRTRDRGAAETQYF. CDR3 nucleotides: TGTGCCAGCAGAACGCGGGACAGGGGCGCTGCAGAGACCCAGTACTTC.